The 31 T cell receptor beta chains below were found in one sample sequenced in a study of response to subunit inactivated influenza vaccine. TCRdb re-analysed the RT-PCR reads in MiXCR, keeping a single row per CDR3 protein. The sample has fewer than 800,000 distinct CDR3 sequences, 15% to 19% seen once. Material: PBMCs from blood, obtained about 13 days after vaccination. Receptor source: a man aged 45-60 years who received an inactivated influenza vaccine.

This clonotype has more than one count but fewer than ten. This sequence joins TRBV28 and TRBJ2-1; D remains ambiguous. Per germline, CDR1 MDHEN and CDR2 SYDVKM. The CDR3 sequence is 12 residues long. V was cut by 5 bases and J by 6 bases, with 8 bases left in between. The CDR3 DNA is TGTGCCAGCAGTCAGAGCGTCAATGAGCAGTTCTTC. Translated, it gives CASSQSVNEQFF.

This clonotype has more than one count but fewer than ten. V is TRBV30 and J is TRBJ2-1; 8 bases align to TRBD2. J gave up 7 bases and V 0 bases, and 5 bases lay outside the gene matches. CDR1 GTSNPN and CDR2 SVGIG come from the germline V gene (reference sequence). CDR3 length equals 14 residues. The CDR3 spells CAWSVSGSGNEQFF. Written as DNA, the CDR3 is TGTGCCTGGAGTGTAAGCGGGAGTGGTAATGAGCAGTTCTTC.

This clonotype was observed at least ten times. This rearrangement joins TRBV27 to TRBJ2-2, with 11 positions matching TRBD2. Germline V gives CDR1 MNHEY, CDR2 SMNVEV (reference sequence). The CDR3 sequence is 16 residues long. The trim removed 2 bases at V and 5 bases at J, leaving 4 bases unmatched. This CDR3 is CASSLTSGGWTGELFF. Written as DNA, the CDR3 is TGTGCCAGCAGTTTAACTAGCGGGGGTTGGACCGGGGAGCTGTTTTTT.

This clonotype was recorded many times. The chain uses TRBV6-6 and TRBJ2-7, with 8 nucleotides matching TRBD1. Trimming took 5 bases from V and 2 from J; bases not matched to a gene: 2. The CDR3 has 13 amino acids. Germline CDR1 reads MNHNY; CDR2 reads SVGAGI (reference sequence). The DNA of the CDR3 is TGTGCCAGCAGTAAGGACAGGGCCTACGAGCAGTACTTC. Protein sequence: CASSKDRAYEQYF.

In its sample, this clonotype was seen many times. J is TRBJ2-3 and V is TRBV10-3; the D is unclear. Per the germline V gene, CDR1 is ENHRY and CDR2 is SYGVKD. The CDR3 runs 13 residues. Trimming removed 3 bases from V and 4 bases from J, with 8 bases in between. The CDR3 region is CAISDPAADTQYF. As DNA, the CDR3 is TGTGCCATCAGTGACCCCGCCGCAGATACGCAGTATTTT.

In nucleotides, the CDR3 is TGTGCCAGCAGCCAAGCAGGGGCGGACGGCTACACCTTC. It translates to CASSQAGADGYTF. The chain recombines TRBV3-1 with TRBJ1-2, with D possibly matching TRBD1 (6 bases). The germline gives CDR1 LGHDT, CDR2 YNNKEL (reference sequence). This CDR3 spans 13 amino acids. Trimming removed 1 base at V and 8 bases at J, with 11 bases between. The full variable domain, in which reference TRBV3-1 and TRBJ1-2 provide the parts outside the CDR3, is DTAVSQTPKYLVTQMGNDKSIKCEQNLGHDTMYWYKQDSKKFLKIMFSYNNKELIINETVPNRFSPKSPDKAHLNLHINSLELGDSAVYFCASSQAGADGYTFGSGTRLTVV.

This clonotype was detected only a few times. This chain links TRBV20-1 with TRBJ1-6; TRBD1 matches at 9 bases. The CDR3 loop spans 13 amino acids. Germline CDR1 and CDR2: DFQATT and SNEGSKA (reference sequence). J gave up 11 bases and V 6 bases, and 8 bases lay outside the gene matches. This CDR3 reads CSAPQGAQAPLHF. For the CDR3, the DNA is TGCAGTGCCCCACAGGGGGCCCAGGCACCCCTCCACTTT.

This chain links TRBV4-2 with TRBJ2-4, with 9 bases aligning to TRBD1. Germline lookup yields CDR1 LGHNA and CDR2 YNFKEQ. CDR3 length: 14 amino acids. With 4 bases clipped from V and 7 bases from J, the junction kept 5 bases outside the gene matches. CDR3: CASSPQGAVNIQYF. The CDR3 coding sequence is TGTGCCAGCAGCCCACAGGGGGCGGTCAACATTCAGTACTTC.

This clonotype was detected only a few times. The rearrangement joins TRBV7-9 to TRBJ1-2; a weak D match, TRBD1 (6 bases). Between the trimmed V and J ends, which lost 3 bases and 8 bases, there was a span of 10 bases. The CDR3 has 12 residues. In germline, CDR1 is SEHNR, CDR2 FQNEAQ (reference sequence). The CDR3 is CASSFTGSGYTF. Written as DNA, the CDR3 is TGTGCCAGCAGCTTCACAGGGTCCGGCTACACCTTC. The full variable domain, its missing parts supplied by reference TRBV7-9 and TRBJ1-2, is DTGVSQNPRHKITKRGQNVTFRCDPISEHNRLYWYRQTLGQGPEFLTYFQNEAQLEKSRLLSDRFSAERPKGSFSTLEIQRTEQGDSAMYLCASSFTGSGYTFGSGTRLTVV.

The J gene is TRBJ1-6, the V gene TRBV14, with D hard to call. V shed 1 base and J shed 10 bases, with 8 bases lying between them. Germline CDR1 SGHDN, CDR2 FVKESK. This CDR3 comprises 13 residues. The CDR3 region has the DNA TGTGCCAGCAGCCAAGCCGCTACGTCACCCCTCCACTTT. This gives the protein CASSQAATSPLHF.

This clonotype showed up just a few times. The J gene is TRBJ2-1, the V gene TRBV7-6; 8 positions match TRBD2. The CDR3 runs 17 residues. The V segment lost 5 bases and the J segment 0 bases; nucleotides outside the gene matches: 9. Germline V CDR1 and CDR2: SGHVS, FNYEAQ. The DNA for the CDR3 is TGTGCCAGCAGCCTGAGCTCCGGGACTAGCTCCTACAATGAGCAGTTCTTC. The encoded protein is CASSLSSGTSSYNEQFF. Full variable domain (outside the CDR3, taken from reference TRBV7-6 and TRBJ2-1): GAGVSQSPRYKVTKRGQDVALRCDPISGHVSLYWYRQALGQGPEFLTYFNYEAQQDKSGLPNDRFSAERPEGSISTLTIQRTEQRDSAMYRCASSLSSGTSSYNEQFFGPGTRLTVL.

This clonotype was observed a few times. This chain joins TRBV7-6 and TRBJ2-3; D not resolved. Germline V gives CDR1 SGHVS, CDR2 FNYEAQ. Trimming removed 2 bases at V and 8 bases at J, with 11 bases between. The CDR3 extends over 13 amino acids. The CDR3 loop reads CASSLTQPGTQYF. The CDR3, as DNA: TGTGCCAGCAGCTTAACCCAGCCGGGTACGCAGTATTTT.

This clonotype was observed a few times. This sequence joins TRBV9 and TRBJ2-2; D not resolved. The germline gives CDR1 SGDLS, CDR2 YYNGEE. V was trimmed by 0 bases and J by 6 bases, leaving 6 bases between them. The CDR3 runs to 13 residues. The CDR3 region is CASSVDSSGELFF. The CDR3, as DNA: TGTGCCAGCAGCGTAGATAGTTCCGGGGAGCTGTTTTTT.

V gene TRBV2 combines with J gene TRBJ2-3, with D possibly TRBD1 on 6 matching bases. The V and J ends lost 5 bases and 0 bases respectively, with 12 bases between them. This CDR3 comprises 15 residues. Per the germline V gene, CDR1 is SNHLY and CDR2 is FYNNEI. For the CDR3, the DNA is TGTGCCAGCAGTTCTAACAGGGTTAGCACAGATACGCAGTATTTT. Protein: CASSSNRVSTDTQYF.

V gene TRBV7-9 combines with J gene TRBJ1-1, with 7 bases aligning to TRBD1. The V segment lost 5 bases and the J segment 3 bases; nucleotides outside the gene matches: 6. The CDR3 has 14 amino acids. The germline V gene has CDR1 SEHNR and CDR2 FQNEAQ (reference sequence). The CDR3 sequence: CASSKTGMDTEAFF. In DNA, the CDR3 is TGTGCCAGCAGCAAGACAGGGATGGACACTGAAGCTTTCTTT.

This clonotype was counted only a few times. The chain carries TRBV5-5 and TRBJ2-1, with D unclear. The CDR3 extends over 15 amino acids. Germline V gene lookup returns CDR1 SGHKS and CDR2 YYEKEE (reference sequence). Deletions cut 0 bases from V and 5 bases from J, with 12 bases between. DNA of the CDR3: TGTGCCAGCAGCTTGGGACTCCTTAACAACAATGAGCAGTTCTTC. This codes for CASSLGLLNNNEQFF.

This clonotype has only a few counts. The chain uses TRBV20-1 and TRBJ1-3; D is perhaps TRBD1 (5 bases). CDR3 length: 16 residues. V lost 0 bases, J lost 5 bases, and 17 bases lay in between. Germline-derived CDR1 and CDR2 are DFQATT and SNEGSKA (reference sequence). CDR3 coding DNA: TGCAGTGCTAGAGAGGGGGACCCCAGGCCCAGAAACACCATATATTTT. As protein: CSAREGDPRPRNTIYF.

In this sample, this clonotype turned up once. The rearrangement uses TRBV28 and TRBJ1-2, with unresolved D. The CDR3 runs to 12 residues. V was clipped by 1 base and J by 6 bases, with 6 bases between them. Germline loops: CDR1 MDHEN, CDR2 SYDVKM. The chain's CDR3 is CASSLFLHGYTF. CDR3 sequence (DNA): TGTGCCAGCAGTTTATTTCTTCATGGCTACACCTTC.

The rearrangement links TRBV6-1 to TRBJ2-1; TRBD2 matches at 8 bases. The CDR3 loop spans 14 amino acids. CDR1 is MNHNS, CDR2 SASEGT, per germline. V shed 4 bases, J shed 6 bases, and the junction held 5 bases outside the gene matches. The CDR3 here is CASSGGTRVNEQFF. The CDR3, as DNA: TGTGCCAGCAGTGGCGGGACTAGAGTCAATGAGCAGTTCTTC.

The V and J genes are TRBV5-1 and TRBJ1-1; 8 bases match TRBD1. The ends lost 4 bases at V and 11 bases at J; junction bases unmatched: 4. The CDR3 is 11 amino acids. The germline V gene has CDR1 SGHRS and CDR2 YFSETQ. The CDR3 DNA reads TGCGCCAGCAGCGAACAGGGGGATGCTTTCTTT. It is translated as CASSEQGDAFF.

This clonotype was recorded a few times. V is TRBV5-1 and J is TRBJ2-1; 12 nucleotides line up with TRBD2. Germline V gives CDR1 SGHRS, CDR2 YFSETQ. The CDR3 has 17 residues. V was clipped by 5 bases and J by 2 bases; unmatched bases: 8. The CDR3 reads CASRPRLAGEPYNEQFF. In nucleotides, the CDR3 is TGCGCCAGCAGGCCTCGACTAGCGGGAGAGCCCTACAATGAGCAGTTCTTC. Supplemented by reference TRBV5-1 and TRBJ2-1, the full variable domain reads KAGVTQTPRYLIKTRGQQVTLSCSPISGHRSVSWYQQTPGQGLQFLFEYFSETQRNKGNFPGRFSGRQFSNSRSEMNVSTLELGDSALYLCASRPRLAGEPYNEQFFGPGTRLTVL.

This clonotype was counted between two and nine times. The chain employs TRBV6-6 and TRBJ1-6; D call uncertain. The germline gives CDR1 MNHNY, CDR2 SVGAGI (reference sequence). The V gene lost 7 bases and the J gene lost 7 bases, with 11 bases spanning the gap. The CDR3 sequence is 13 residues long. This CDR3 is CASKRSENSPLHF. CDR3 sequence (DNA): TGTGCCAGCAAAAGAAGTGAGAATTCACCCCTCCACTTT.

The rearrangement joins TRBV7-2 to TRBJ2-2, with TRBD1 identical over 7 bases. In germline, CDR1 is SGHTA, CDR2 FQGNSA. V lost 6 bases to trimming and J lost 5 bases; unmatched junction nucleotides: 6. The CDR3 totals 14 residues. The CDR3 DNA reads as TGTGCCAGCAGGTACAGGGGTACTACCGGGGAGCTGTTTTTT. The encoded protein is CASRYRGTTGELFF.

This clonotype was seen only a few times. The J gene is TRBJ2-7, the V gene TRBV18; unclear D gene. There are 14 residues in the CDR3. The V gene's germline CDR1 is KGHSH and CDR2 LQKENI. V shed 3 bases and J shed 2 bases, with 11 bases lying between them. In DNA, the CDR3 is TGTGCCAGCTCACCGATCACGGTTGCCTACGAGCAGTACTTC. This translates into CASSPITVAYEQYF. Using reference TRBV18 and TRBJ2-7 for the parts outside the CDR3, the full variable domain is NAGVMQNPRHLVRRRGQEARLRCSPMKGHSHVYWYRQLPEEGLKFMVYLQKENIIDESGMPKERFSAEFPKEGPSILRIQQVVRGDSAAYFCASSPITVAYEQYFGPGTRLTVT.

The gene calls are TRBV11-2 and TRBJ1-1; D call uncertain. The CDR3 totals 15 residues. The V gene's germline CDR1 is SGHAT and CDR2 FQNNGV. Trimming pared 1 base from V and 1 base from J, leaving 10 bases between. The chain's CDR3 is CASSLGPIRNTEAFF. As DNA, the CDR3 is TGTGCCAGCAGCTTAGGGCCCATCAGGAACACTGAAGCTTTCTTT. The full variable domain, in which reference TRBV11-2 and TRBJ1-1 provide the parts outside the CDR3, is EAGVAQSPRYKIIEKRQSVAFWCNPISGHATLYWYQQILGQGPKLLIQFQNNGVVDDSQLPKDRFSAERLKGVDSTLKIQPAKLEDSAVYLCASSLGPIRNTEAFFGQGTRLTVV.

CDR3 loop: CASSWDSLNQPQHF. The DNA for the CDR3 is TGTGCCAGCAGTTGGGACAGTCTCAATCAGCCCCAGCATTTT. The chain has TRBV6-5 and TRBJ1-5, with 7 bases matching TRBD1. The germline CDR1 and CDR2 sequences are MNHEY and SVGAGI. This CDR3 is built from 14 residues. Trimming cost V 4 bases and J 3 bases; bases outside gene matches: 3.

This clonotype has more than one count but fewer than ten. CDR3 loop: CASSLRLAGDRIDEQYF. The CDR3 DNA reads as TGTGCCAGCAGCCTTAGACTAGCGGGGGATCGGATAGACGAGCAGTACTTC. The chain combines TRBV3-1 with TRBJ2-7, with 12 bases matching TRBD2. In germline, CDR1 is LGHDT, CDR2 YNNKEL (reference sequence). This CDR3 is built from 17 residues. V shed 4 bases, J shed 5 bases, and the junction held 12 bases outside the gene matches.

There are many counts of this clonotype. This chain joins TRBV7-2 and TRBJ2-7; D unresolved. There are 15 residues in the CDR3. Germline V gene sequence: CDR1 SGHTA, CDR2 FQGNSA. Trimming took off 1 base at V and 0 bases at J, with 10 bases between the two ends. The CDR3 spells CASSLGSASSYEQYF. The DNA of the CDR3 is TGTGCCAGCAGCTTAGGCTCGGCCAGCTCCTACGAGCAGTACTTC.

A few counts support this clonotype. The genes are TRBV12-3 or TRBV12-4 and TRBJ2-2; 15 bases agree with TRBD2. V lost 5 bases and J lost 8; bases outside the gene matches: 6. CDR3 length: 16 amino acids. The CDR3 DNA follows: TGTGCCAGCAGTAGGACTAGCGGGAGGGCCCGGGGGGAGCTGTTTTTT. Translated, it gives CASSRTSGRARGELFF.

This clonotype was observed a handful of times. The chain couples TRBV4-3 to TRBJ2-3; TRBD2 matches 12 bases. The trim removed 5 bases at V and 4 bases at J, leaving 7 bases unmatched. The CDR3 sequence is 16 residues long. Germline CDR1 reads LGHNA; CDR2 reads YSLEER. In DNA, the CDR3 is TGCGCCAGCAGCGTAACCGGGACTAGCGGGTCAGATACGCAGTATTTT. Translation gives CASSVTGTSGSDTQYF.

The chain is built from TRBV30 and TRBJ2-7; 7 nucleotides agree with TRBD1. Germline trimming cut 2 bases from V and 6 bases from J; bases unmatched to any gene: 7. The CDR3 totals 13 residues. From germline, CDR1 is GTSNPN and CDR2 SVGIG (reference sequence). CDR3 DNA: TGTGCCTGGAGTAAGGGACAGTTTGGCGAGCAGTACTTC. This codes for CAWSKGQFGEQYF.